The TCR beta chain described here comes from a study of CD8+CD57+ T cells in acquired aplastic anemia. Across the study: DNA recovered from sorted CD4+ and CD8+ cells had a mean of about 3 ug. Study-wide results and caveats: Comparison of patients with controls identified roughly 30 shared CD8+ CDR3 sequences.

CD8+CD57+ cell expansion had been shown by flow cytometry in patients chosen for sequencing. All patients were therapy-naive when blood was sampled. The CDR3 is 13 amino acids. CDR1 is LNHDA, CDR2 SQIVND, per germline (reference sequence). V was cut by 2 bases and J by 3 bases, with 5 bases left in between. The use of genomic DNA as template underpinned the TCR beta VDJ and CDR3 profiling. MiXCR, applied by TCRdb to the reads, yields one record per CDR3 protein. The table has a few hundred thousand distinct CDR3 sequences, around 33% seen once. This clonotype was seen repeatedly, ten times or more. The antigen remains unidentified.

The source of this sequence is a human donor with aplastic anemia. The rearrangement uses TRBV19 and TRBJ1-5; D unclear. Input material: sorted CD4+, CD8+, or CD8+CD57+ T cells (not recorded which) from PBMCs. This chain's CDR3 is CASSIRLNQPQHF. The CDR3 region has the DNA TGTGCCAGTAGTATACGGCTCAATCAGCCCCAGCATTTT.